The 28 T cell receptor beta chains below come from one sample, sequenced in a study of regulatory T cells in long-lasting Graves disease. As to time point: persistent/refractory GD, antithyroid drugs over 5 years with positive TRAb. After RNA was extracted from PBMCs, the TCR library was made from it. Combining iRepertoire HTBI primers with Arm-PCR of CDR3 regions, the authors built TCR beta libraries. TCRdb re-called the multiplex PCR reads through MiXCR, storing one row per CDR3 protein. The sample consists of roughly 500,000 distinct CDR3 sequences, roughly a fifth of them appearing once. Sequenced here: peripheral blood mononuclear cells (PBMCs), sampled when the disease was refractory, from a patient treated with antithyroid drugs. These receptors originate from a female donor with Graves disease.

Comments on this clonotype: Possible read error: a much larger clone is one base away. The chain has TRBV28 and TRBJ2-7; D is possibly TRBD1 (6 bases). This CDR3 contains 15 residues. The germline V gene encodes CDR1 MDHEN and CDR2 SYDVKM. V was cut by 8 bases and J by 5 bases, with 22 bases left in between. This CDR3 reads CASGLTTNRANEQYF. CDR3 coding DNA: TGTGCCAGCGGCCTAACCACTAACAGGGCTAACGAGCAGTACTTC.

The chain couples TRBV20-1 to TRBJ2-3, with 7 bases identical to TRBD2. Trimming cost V 6 bases and J 0 bases; bases outside gene matches: 12. The CDR3 has 16 amino acids. Per germline, CDR1 DFQATT and CDR2 SNEGSKA (reference sequence). In DNA, the CDR3 is TGCAGTGCCCCCACGATCGGGAGGTACAGCACAGATACGCAGTATTTT. Translation: CSAPTIGRYSTDTQYF.

The J gene is TRBJ2-1, the V gene TRBV12-3 or TRBV12-4; perhaps TRBD2 as D (7 bases). V lost 5 bases, J lost 8 bases, and 22 bases lay in between. The CDR3 loop spans 16 amino acids. The CDR3 DNA reads as TGTGCCAGCAGTCCCGAGAAGGGGGGGGCGCTCTATGAGCAGTTCTTC. Translating it yields CASSPEKGGALYEQFF.

This clonotype was counted between two and nine times. The chain combines TRBV7-2 with TRBJ1-2; D perhaps matches TRBD1 (6 bases). Trimming took 5 bases from V and 2 from J, leaving 15 bases between them. The germline V gene encodes CDR1 SGHTA and CDR2 FQGNSA. CDR3 length: 15 residues. The DNA for the CDR3 is TGTGCCAGCAGCGTCACAGGGAGCGCAAACTATGGCTACACCTTC. Its protein is CASSVTGSANYGYTF.

This chain uses TRBV10-3 with TRBJ2-2; 10 bases are shared with TRBD1. The germline CDR1 and CDR2 sequences are ENHRY and SYGVKD. Trimming cost V 11 bases and J 5 bases; bases outside gene matches: 8. CDR3 length: 14 residues. The DNA of the CDR3 is TGTGCCTCGAGACAGGGGGCCGATACCGGGGAGCTGTTTTTT. Protein sequence: CASRQGADTGELFF.

This clonotype was found many times. The chain has TRBV19 and TRBJ1-1; D is possibly TRBD1 (6 bases). This CDR3 is built from 15 residues. Germline V CDR1 and CDR2: LNHDA, SQIVND (reference sequence). V was cut by 6 bases and J by 0 bases, with 14 bases left in between. The CDR3 bases are TGTGCCAGTAGGACCCTTAGGGACATGAACACTGAAGCTTTCTTT. Protein product: CASRTLRDMNTEAFF.

This chain links TRBV12-5 with TRBJ2-6; D gene uncertain. V shed 0 bases and J shed 2 bases, with 11 bases lying between them. CDR3 length equals 17 residues. CDR1 is LGHNT, CDR2 FRNRAP, per germline. This chain's CDR3 is CASGLVWVGAGANVLTF. The CDR3 DNA reads as TGTGCTAGTGGTTTGGTCTGGGTAGGAGCTGGGGCCAACGTCCTGACTTTC.

The gene calls are TRBV29-1 and TRBJ1-1, with 7 nucleotides matching TRBD1. The length of the CDR3 is 15 residues. V trimming: 5 bases; J trimming: 0 bases; junction bases outside the gene matches: 9. The germline V gene has CDR1 SQVTM and CDR2 ANQGSEA. Here the CDR3 reads CSVMDRSVLNTEAFF. Here the CDR3 DNA reads TGCAGCGTTATGGACAGGAGCGTATTGAACACTGAAGCTTTCTTT.

This clonotype was observed many times. The chain combines TRBV24-1 with TRBJ2-7, with a possible D match to TRBD1 (5 bases). V was clipped by 4 bases and J by 1 base, with 10 bases between them. The CDR3 has 14 residues. The germline V gene has CDR1 KGHDR and CDR2 SFDVKD. The CDR3 protein is CATSDPNRSYEQYF. CDR3 sequence (DNA): TGTGCCACCAGTGACCCGAACAGGTCCTACGAGCAGTACTTC.

This clonotype has just a few counts. The genes are TRBV7-9 and TRBJ1-4; D is uncertain. V shed 1 base and J shed 0 bases, with 9 bases lying between them. The CDR3 length is 16 residues. Germline CDR1 is SEHNR and CDR2 is FQNEAQ (reference sequence). CDR3 in amino acids: CASSLVRATTNEKLFF. Here the CDR3 DNA reads TGTGCCAGCAGCTTAGTTCGGGCCACAACTAATGAAAAACTGTTTTTT.

V and J are TRBV5-1 and TRBJ1-1; TRBD1 agrees at 7 bases. V shed 4 bases and J 0 bases; nucleotides not matched to a gene: 3. From germline, CDR1 is SGHRS and CDR2 YFSETQ. The CDR3 length is 14 residues. CDR3 sequence (DNA): TGCGCCAGCAGCGGGGGACAGATGAACACTGAAGCTTTCTTT. This gives the protein CASSGGQMNTEAFF. The full variable domain, in which reference TRBV5-1 and TRBJ1-1 provide the parts outside the CDR3, is KAGVTQTPRYLIKTRGQQVTLSCSPISGHRSVSWYQQTPGQGLQFLFEYFSETQRNKGNFPGRFSGRQFSNSRSEMNVSTLELGDSALYLCASSGGQMNTEAFFGQGTRLTVV.

The J gene is TRBJ2-6, the V gene TRBV29-1; D is possibly TRBD1 (6 bases). The V gene lost 8 bases and the J gene lost 0 bases, with 14 bases spanning the gap. Germline V gives CDR1 SQVTM, CDR2 ANQGSEA. There are 15 residues in the CDR3. The CDR3 nucleotides read TGCAGCAACCGGACAGCTCTCTCTGGGGCCAACGTCCTGACTTTC. This sequence encodes CSNRTALSGANVLTF.

V gene TRBV3-1 combines with J gene TRBJ2-7; TRBD2 is a possible D gene (5 bases). V lost 2 bases and J 6 bases, leaving 20 bases between the germline ends. This CDR3 has 16 amino acids. Germline-derived CDR1 and CDR2 are LGHDT and YNNKEL (reference sequence). This CDR3 is CASSQWSGNSIVEQYF. CDR3 nucleotide sequence: TGTGCCAGCAGCCAATGGTCGGGAAATAGTATCGTCGAGCAGTACTTC.

This clonotype was seen only a few times. The chain uses TRBV7-9 and TRBJ1-1; D remains unclear. Germline lookup yields CDR1 SEHNR and CDR2 FQNEAQ (reference sequence). V lost 3 bases and J lost 2, with 7 bases in between. The CDR3 has 13 amino acids. CDR3 nucleotides: TGTGCCAGCAGCTTCTCAGATAACACTGAAGCTTTCTTT. It is translated as CASSFSDNTEAFF.

This clonotype occurred many times. V usage is TRBV2 and J usage is TRBJ1-2; D not resolved. With 3 bases removed from V and 7 bases from J, the gap between germline ends came to 24 bases. Germline CDR1 SNHLY, CDR2 FYNNEI. This CDR3 contains 17 residues. CDR3 region: CASSESEGKSSYGGYTF. The CDR3 DNA follows: TGTGCCAGCAGTGAGTCCGAGGGAAAATCCTCTTATGGTGGCTACACCTTC.

This clonotype was seen only a few times. The chain carries TRBV20-1 and TRBJ2-2, with TRBD1 matching 9 bases. With 4 bases clipped from V and 6 bases from J, the junction kept 3 bases outside the gene matches. This CDR3 spans 13 amino acids. Germline V lookup: CDR1 DFQATT, CDR2 SNEGSKA (reference sequence). CDR3 in amino acids: CSANRGHAGELFF. The CDR3 bases are TGCAGTGCTAACAGGGGGCACGCCGGGGAGCTGTTTTTT.

This clonotype was seen only a few times. The rearrangement links TRBV28 to TRBJ2-3, with D possibly matching TRBD2 (5 bases). The V end was cut by 6 bases, the J end by 1 base, with 14 bases between. CDR3 length: 15 amino acids. CDR1 MDHEN and CDR2 SYDVKM come from the germline V gene. Written as DNA, the CDR3 is TGTGCCAGCAGCTCTACGAGGGAAGGCACAGATACGCAGTATTTT. Amino acid sequence: CASSSTREGTDTQYF.

This clonotype was seen a handful of times. The rearrangement uses TRBV11-3 and TRBJ2-1; TRBD2 aligns across 10 bases. The CDR3 is 16 amino acids. Trimming at V came to 4 bases and at J to 4 bases, leaving 7 bases not matched to a gene. Germline V CDR1 and CDR2: SGHNT, YENEEA. The CDR3 bases are TGTGCCAGCAGCTCGGGACTAGCGTTACATTACAATGAGCAGTTCTTC. This gives the protein CASSSGLALHYNEQFF.

This clonotype showed up just a few times. The V gene is TRBV2, the J gene TRBJ2-3; D is perhaps TRBD1 (5 bases). The V and J ends lost 10 bases and 5 bases respectively, with 16 bases between them. CDR1 is SNHLY, CDR2 FYNNEI, per germline. CDR3 size: 13 residues. The CDR3 DNA sequence: TGTGCCACCCAACCACAGGTCCGAGATACGCAGTATTTT. Its protein is CATQPQVRDTQYF.

In its sample, this clonotype was seen many times. The chain combines TRBV12-3 or TRBV12-4 with TRBJ2-5, with no clear D. V lost 7 bases and J lost 0, with 12 bases in between. This CDR3 spans 14 amino acids. Here the CDR3 reads CASTITEYQETQYF. The CDR3 DNA reads TGTGCCAGCACCATCACAGAGTACCAAGAGACCCAGTACTTC.

The chain combines TRBV30 with TRBJ2-3; D possibly matches TRBD1 or TRBD2 (6 bases each). The CDR3 runs 11 residues. Germline CDR1 is GTSNPN and CDR2 is SVGIG (reference sequence). Trimming took 7 bases from V and 5 from J, leaving 10 bases between them. The DNA of the CDR3 is TGTGCCTTCGGAGGGGGAGATACGCAGTATTTT. Its protein is CAFGGGDTQYF.

On this clonotype itself: An end of the junction differs from the germline gene, which may be a read error. The chain is built from TRBV6-1 and TRBJ1-4, with TRBD1 as a possible D gene (6 bases). In germline, CDR1 is MNHNS, CDR2 SASEGT. The CDR3 has 20 amino acids. The CDR3 DNA sequence: TGTGCCAGCAGTCCCCCCGACCTACAGGGTGCCGGGACCATAGGTGAAAAACTGTCTTTT. Residues: CASSPPDLQGAGTIGEKLSF.

Remarks on this clonotype: A much larger clonotype is one base distant, so this may be a read error. The chain recombines TRBV12-3 or TRBV12-4 with TRBJ1-1; D not certain. The V gene lost 3 bases and the J gene lost 4 bases, with 9 bases spanning the gap. CDR3 length equals 13 residues. The CDR3 DNA follows: TGTGCCAGCAGTTTGGTTAGGGCCACTGAAGCTTTCTTT. It encodes CASSLVRATEAFF.

This clonotype was counted only a few times. The V call is TRBV20-1, the J call TRBJ2-5; TRBD1 matches 7 bases. The CDR3 loop spans 14 amino acids. Germline CDR1 reads DFQATT; CDR2 reads SNEGSKA (reference sequence). After removal of 4 bases from V and 0 bases from J, the junction contained 5 bases not matched to a gene. The CDR3 DNA is TGCAGTGCTACCGGGACAGAGTACCAAGAGACCCAGTACTTC. Translated: CSATGTEYQETQYF.

This clonotype was detected a few times. The genes are TRBV12-3 or TRBV12-4 and TRBJ2-1, with 7 positions matching TRBD1. V lost 5 bases, J lost 6 bases, and 10 bases stayed unmatched. The CDR3 is made up of 15 amino acids. The CDR3 coding sequence is TGTGCCAGCAGTACCCGACAGGGACGGGGCAATGAGCAGTTCTTC. Amino acid sequence: CASSTRQGRGNEQFF.

With respect to this clonotype: Possible read error: a much larger clone is one base away. V is TRBV7-6 and J is TRBJ2-5; 9 nucleotides agree with TRBD1. Germline loops: CDR1 SGHVS, CDR2 FNYEAQ. CDR3 size: 15 residues. J was trimmed by 1 base and V by 5 bases; bases with no gene match: 5. The CDR3 here is CASSARTGAQETQYF. CDR3 coding DNA: TGTGCCAGCAGCGCCCGGACAGGGGCCCAAGAGACCCAGTACTTC.

The chain has TRBV6-2 or TRBV6-3 and TRBJ2-1; no reliable D call. The V end lost 5 bases, the J end lost 3 bases, and 11 bases lay between the germline ends. From germline, CDR1 is MNHEY and CDR2 SVGEGT. The length of the CDR3 is 14 residues. CDR3 amino acids: CASSLTPLYNEQFF. In DNA form, the CDR3 reads TGTGCCAGCAGTCTAACACCCCTCTACAATGAGCAGTTCTTC.

The chain carries TRBV7-2 and TRBJ1-2, with D unclear. Germline CDR1 reads SGHTA; CDR2 reads FQGNSA. This CDR3 is 17 amino acids long. V dropped 1 base and J dropped 2 bases, with 17 bases sitting between them. As DNA, the CDR3 is TGTGCCAGCAGCTTAGAGCCTTCCACGAAGAGGAACTATGGCTACACCTTC. This gives the protein CASSLEPSTKRNYGYTF.